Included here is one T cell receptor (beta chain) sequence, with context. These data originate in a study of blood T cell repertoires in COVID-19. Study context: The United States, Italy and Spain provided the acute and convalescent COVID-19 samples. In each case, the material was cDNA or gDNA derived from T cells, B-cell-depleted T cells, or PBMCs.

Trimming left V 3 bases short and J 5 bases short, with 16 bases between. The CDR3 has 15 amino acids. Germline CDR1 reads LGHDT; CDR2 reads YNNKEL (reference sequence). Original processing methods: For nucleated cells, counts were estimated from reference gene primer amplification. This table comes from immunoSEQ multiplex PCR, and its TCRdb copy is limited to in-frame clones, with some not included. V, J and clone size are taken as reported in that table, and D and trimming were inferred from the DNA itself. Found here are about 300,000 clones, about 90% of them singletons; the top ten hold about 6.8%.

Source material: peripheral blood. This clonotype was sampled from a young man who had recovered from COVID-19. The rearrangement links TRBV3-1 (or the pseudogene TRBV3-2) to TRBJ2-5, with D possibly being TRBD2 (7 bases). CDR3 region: CASSQASGGMETQYF. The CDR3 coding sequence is TGTGCCAGCAGCCAGGCTTCGGGGGGCATGGAGACCCAGTACTTC.